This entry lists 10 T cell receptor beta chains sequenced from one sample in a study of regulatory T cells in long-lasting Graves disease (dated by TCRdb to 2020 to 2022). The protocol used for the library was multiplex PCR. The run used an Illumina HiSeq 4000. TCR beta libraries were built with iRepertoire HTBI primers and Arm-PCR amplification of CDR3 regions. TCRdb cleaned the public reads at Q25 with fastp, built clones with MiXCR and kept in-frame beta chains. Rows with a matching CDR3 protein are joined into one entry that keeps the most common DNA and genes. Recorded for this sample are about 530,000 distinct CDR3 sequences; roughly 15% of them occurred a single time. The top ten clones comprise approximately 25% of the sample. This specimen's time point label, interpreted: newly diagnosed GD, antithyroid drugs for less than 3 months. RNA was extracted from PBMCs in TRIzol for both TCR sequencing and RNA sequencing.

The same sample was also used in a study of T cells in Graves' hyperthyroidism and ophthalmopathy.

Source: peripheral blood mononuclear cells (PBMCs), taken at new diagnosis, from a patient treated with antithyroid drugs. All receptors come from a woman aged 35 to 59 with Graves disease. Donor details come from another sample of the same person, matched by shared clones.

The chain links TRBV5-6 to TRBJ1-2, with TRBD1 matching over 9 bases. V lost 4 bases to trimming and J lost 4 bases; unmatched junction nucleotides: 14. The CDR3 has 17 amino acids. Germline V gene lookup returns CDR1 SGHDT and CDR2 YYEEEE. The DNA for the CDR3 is TGTGCCAGCAGCCTTTCCCCCACCGGGACAGGGAGCTATGGCTACACCTTC. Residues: CASSLSPTGTGSYGYTF. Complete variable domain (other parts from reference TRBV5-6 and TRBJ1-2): DAGVTQSPTHLIKTRGQQVTLRCSPKSGHDTVSWYQQALGQGPQFIFQYYEEEERQRGNFPDRFSGHQFPNYSSELNVNALLLGDSALYLCASSLSPTGTGSYGYTFGSGTRLTVV.

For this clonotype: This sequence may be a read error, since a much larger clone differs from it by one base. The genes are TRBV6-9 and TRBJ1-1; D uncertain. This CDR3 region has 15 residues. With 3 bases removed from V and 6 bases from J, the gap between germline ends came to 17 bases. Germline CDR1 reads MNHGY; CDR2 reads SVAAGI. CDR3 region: CASSYSNQGPAEAFF. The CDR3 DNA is TGTGCCAGCAGTTACTCGAATCAAGGACCTGCTGAAGCTTTCTTT.

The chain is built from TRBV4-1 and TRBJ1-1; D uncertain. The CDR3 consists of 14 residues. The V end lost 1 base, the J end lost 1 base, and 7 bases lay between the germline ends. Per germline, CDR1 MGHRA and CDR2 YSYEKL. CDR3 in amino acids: CASSQGWENTEAFF. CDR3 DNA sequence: TGCGCCAGCAGCCAAGGTTGGGAGAACACTGAAGCTTTCTTT.

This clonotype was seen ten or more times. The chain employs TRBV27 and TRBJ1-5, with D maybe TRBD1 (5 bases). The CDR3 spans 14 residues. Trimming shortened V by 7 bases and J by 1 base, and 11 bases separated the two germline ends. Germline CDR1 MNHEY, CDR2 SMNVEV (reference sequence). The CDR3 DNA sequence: TGTGCCAGCAAGCAGTGGGGGAGCAATCAGCCCCAGCATTTT. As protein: CASKQWGSNQPQHF.

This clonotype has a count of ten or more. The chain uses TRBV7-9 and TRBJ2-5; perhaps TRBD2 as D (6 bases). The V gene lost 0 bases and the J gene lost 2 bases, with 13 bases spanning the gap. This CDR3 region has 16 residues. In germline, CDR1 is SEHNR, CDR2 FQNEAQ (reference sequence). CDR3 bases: TGTGCCAGCAGCTTAGCTCTAGCGCGGACACAAGAGACCCAGTACTTC. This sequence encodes CASSLALARTQETQYF.

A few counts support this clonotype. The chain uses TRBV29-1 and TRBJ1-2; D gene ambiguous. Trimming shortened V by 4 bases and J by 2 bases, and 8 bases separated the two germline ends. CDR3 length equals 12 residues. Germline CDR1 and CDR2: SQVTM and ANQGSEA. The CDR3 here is CSVVEPNYGYTF. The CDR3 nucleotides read TGCAGCGTTGTAGAACCAAACTATGGCTACACCTTC. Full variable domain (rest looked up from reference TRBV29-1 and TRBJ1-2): SAVISQKPSRDICQRGTSLTIQCQVDSQVTMMFWYRQQPGQSLTLIATANQGSEATYESGFVIDKFPISRPNLTFSTLTVSNMSPEDSSIYLCSVVEPNYGYTFGSGTRLTVV.

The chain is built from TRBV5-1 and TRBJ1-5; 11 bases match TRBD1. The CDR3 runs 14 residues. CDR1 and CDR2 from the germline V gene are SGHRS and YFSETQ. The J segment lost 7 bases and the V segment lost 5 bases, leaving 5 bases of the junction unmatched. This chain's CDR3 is CASRAGQGDQPQHF. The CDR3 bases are TGCGCCAGCAGGGCGGGACAGGGGGACCAGCCCCAGCATTTT.

This CDR3 reads CASSPGQGAPANTGELFF. CDR3 coding DNA: TGTGCCAGCAGTCCGGGACAGGGAGCCCCCGCGAACACCGGGGAGCTGTTTTTT. This chain connects TRBV6-1 to TRBJ2-2, with 9 bases fitting TRBD1. V lost 5 bases to trimming and J lost 0 bases; unmatched junction nucleotides: 10. The CDR3 length is 18 residues. Germline V CDR1 and CDR2: MNHNS, SASEGT.

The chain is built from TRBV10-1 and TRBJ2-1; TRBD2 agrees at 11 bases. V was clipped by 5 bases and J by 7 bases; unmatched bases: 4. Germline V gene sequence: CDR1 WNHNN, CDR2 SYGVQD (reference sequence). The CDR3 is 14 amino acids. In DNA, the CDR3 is TGCGCCAGCAGTCCCGCTAGCGGGGGGAATGAGCAGTTCTTC. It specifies CASSPASGGNEQFF.

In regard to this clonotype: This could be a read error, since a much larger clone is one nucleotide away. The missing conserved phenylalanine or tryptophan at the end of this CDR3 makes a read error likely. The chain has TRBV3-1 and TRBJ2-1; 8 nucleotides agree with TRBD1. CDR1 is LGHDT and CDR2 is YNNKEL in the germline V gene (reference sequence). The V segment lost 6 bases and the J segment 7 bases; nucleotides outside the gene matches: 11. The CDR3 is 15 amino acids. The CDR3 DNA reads TGTGCCAGCAGTCGCCGGACAGGGAGAAGGAATGAGCAGTTCCTC. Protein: CASSRRTGRRNEQFL.